Following are 27 T cell receptor beta chains from one sample sequenced in a study of control samples from healthy donors and cancer patients. This table comes from immunoSEQ multiplex PCR, and its TCRdb copy is limited to in-frame clones, with some not included. The profile covers about 160,000 clones, with roughly 94% appearing a single time and approximately 14% taken by the ten largest. The sample consisted of PBMCs. These receptor sequences come from a man aged 55 to 70 with colorectal cancer.

The J gene is TRBJ2-3, the V gene TRBV7-9; the D gene is possibly TRBD2 (6 bases). The CDR3 is made up of 15 amino acids. CDR1 is SEHNR and CDR2 is FQNEAQ in the germline V gene (reference sequence). Trimming pared 1 base from V and 0 bases from J, leaving 8 bases between. The DNA for the CDR3 is TGTGCCAGCAGCTTAGACGGGGGAAGCACAGATACGCAGTATTTT. It is translated as CASSLDGGSTDTQYF.

The V call is TRBV2, the J call TRBJ1-4; 9 nucleotides match TRBD1. CDR3 size: 15 residues. CDR1 is SNHLY and CDR2 is FYNNEI in the germline V gene. Trimming cost V 6 bases and J 5 bases; bases outside gene matches: 7. CDR3 protein: CASSRRGTGNEKLFF. The CDR3 bases are TGTGCCAGCAGCCGGAGAGGGACAGGGAATGAAAAACTGTTTTTT. The full variable domain, completed using reference TRBV2 and TRBJ1-4, is EPEVTQTPSHQVTQMGQEVILRCVPISNHLYFYWYRQILGQKVEFLVSFYNNEISEKSEIFDDQFSVERPDGSNFTLKIRSTKLEDSAMYFCASSRRGTGNEKLFFGSGTQLSVL.

The rearrangement joins TRBV6-2 or TRBV6-3 to TRBJ2-5; D remains ambiguous. CDR1 and CDR2 (germline): MNHEY, SVGEGT. The ends were cut back, 2 bases at V and 5 bases at J, with 15 bases in the middle. The CDR3 is 15 amino acids. In DNA form, the CDR3 reads TGTGCCAGCAGTTACGACATCAGGCAACGCGAGACCCAGTACTTC. It translates to CASSYDIRQRETQYF.

V gene TRBV7-8 combines with J gene TRBJ2-7; D could derive from TRBD1 or TRBD2 (5 bases each). Trimming removed 5 bases at V and 0 bases at J, with 17 bases between. Germline CDR1 is SGHVS and CDR2 is FQNEAQ. The CDR3 length is 16 residues. The CDR3 region is CASSQTGPASSYEQYF. The CDR3, as DNA: TGTGCCAGCAGCCAGACGGGGCCAGCAAGCTCCTACGAGCAGTACTTC.

V gene TRBV28 combines with J gene TRBJ2-1, with 8 bases that match TRBD1. Germline V gives CDR1 MDHEN, CDR2 SYDVKM. The CDR3 extends over 16 amino acids. J gave up 7 bases and V 5 bases, and 13 bases lay outside the gene matches. The chain's CDR3 is CASSNLSRGRPNEQFF. DNA of the CDR3: TGTGCCAGCAGTAACCTTTCCAGGGGGCGCCCGAATGAGCAGTTCTTC.

The V and J genes are TRBV6-1 and TRBJ2-3; D might be TRBD1 or TRBD2, each matching 5 bases. The germline gives CDR1 MNHNS, CDR2 SASEGT. The V gene lost 4 bases and the J gene lost 6 bases, with 20 bases spanning the gap. There are 16 residues in the CDR3. The CDR3 sequence: CASSVLRDPGWDTQYF. The CDR3 bases are TGTGCCAGCAGTGTTCTCCGGGACCCAGGTTGGGATACGCAGTATTTT.

The CDR3 loop reads CASSLRGGRNQPQHF. The CDR3 coding sequence is TGTGCCAGCAGCTTGAGGGGTGGGCGCAATCAGCCCCAGCATTTT. The chain has TRBV7-2 and TRBJ1-5, with TRBD1 as a possible D gene (5 bases). In germline, CDR1 is SGHTA, CDR2 FQGNSA. The germline V and J ends were trimmed by 3 bases and 2 bases, with 11 bases remaining between them. There are 15 residues in the CDR3.

This chain's CDR3 is CATTQGGAYGYTF. In DNA form, the CDR3 reads TGTGCCACCACCCAGGGGGGCGCCTATGGCTACACCTTC. This chain links TRBV10-3 with TRBJ1-2; 7 bases align to TRBD1. There are 13 residues in the CDR3. Looked up from germline, CDR1 is ENHRY and CDR2 is SYGVKD. With 10 bases clipped from V and 4 bases from J, the junction kept 9 bases outside the gene matches.

This clone appeared a few times. This rearrangement joins TRBV9 to TRBJ2-1; 12 nucleotides agree with TRBD2. Trimming at V came to 0 bases and at J to 9 bases, leaving 7 bases not matched to a gene. The CDR3 sequence is 16 residues long. From germline, CDR1 is SGDLS and CDR2 YYNGEE. The CDR3 nucleotides read TGTGCCAGCAGCGTAGCCTCTAGCGGGGGGGCCGGTGAGCAGTTCTTC. This sequence encodes CASSVASSGGAGEQFF.

This clone was counted once. The J gene is TRBJ1-2, the V gene TRBV27; D is undetermined. From germline, CDR1 is MNHEY and CDR2 SMNVEV (reference sequence). The V and J ends lost 2 bases and 2 bases respectively, with 15 bases between them. There are 16 residues in the CDR3. The CDR3 DNA sequence: TGTGCCAGCAGTTTAACGGGGATCGGTGGAAACTATGGCTACACCTTC. This translates into CASSLTGIGGNYGYTF.

The chain has TRBV5-4 and TRBJ2-5, with TRBD1 identical over 7 bases. In germline, CDR1 is SGHNT, CDR2 YYREEE (reference sequence). The CDR3 consists of 14 residues. Losses at the gene ends were 3 bases for V and 2 bases for J; bases not matched to a gene: 4. CDR3 sequence: CASSSGQQQETQYF. DNA for the CDR3: TGTGCCAGCAGCTCGGGACAGCAACAAGAGACCCAGTACTTC.

The CDR3, as DNA: TGTGCCAGCAGCCAAGGAAGGGGACAGGGGGCGAGTGGCTACACCTTC. Its translation: CASSQGRGQGASGYTF. This rearrangement joins TRBV3-1 (or the pseudogene TRBV3-2) to TRBJ1-2; TRBD1 matches 12 bases. This CDR3 is built from 16 residues. The junction had 7 bases not matched to a gene; V was cut back by 1 base and J by 7 bases. Germline assignment: CDR1 LGHDT and CDR2 YNNKEL (reference sequence).

The J gene is TRBJ2-7, the V gene TRBV12-3 or TRBV12-4; 7 bases align to TRBD1. The CDR3 sequence is 13 residues long. Trimming took 6 bases from V and 3 from J; bases not matched to a gene: 5. The CDR3: CASRAGTVYEQYF. Written as DNA, the CDR3 is TGTGCCAGCAGAGCCGGGACAGTCTACGAGCAGTACTTC.

This clone was seen only once. J is TRBJ1-6 and V is TRBV30; D ambiguous. From germline, CDR1 is GTSNPN and CDR2 SVGIG (reference sequence). Trimming left V 2 bases short and J 1 base short, with 21 bases between. This CDR3 contains 19 residues. The CDR3 spells CAWSQPVWGLGSYNSPLHF. DNA for the CDR3: TGTGCCTGGAGTCAACCTGTGTGGGGATTGGGTTCCTATAATTCACCCCTCCACTTT.

The rearrangement joins TRBV5-8 to TRBJ1-2; no reliable D call. Trimming shortened V by 6 bases and J by 0 bases, and 15 bases separated the two germline ends. Per the germline V gene, CDR1 is SGHTS and CDR2 is YDEGEE. This CDR3 is built from 15 residues. The CDR3 coding sequence is TGTGCCAGCACTCCTCGGACGGGGACTAACTATGGCTACACCTTC. Amino acids: CASTPRTGTNYGYTF.

The chain combines TRBV19 with TRBJ1-1; D gene ambiguous. Trimming pared 3 bases from V and 1 base from J, leaving 12 bases between. There are 15 residues in the CDR3. Germline V gene lookup returns CDR1 LNHDA and CDR2 SQIVND (reference sequence). The CDR3 sequence: CASSMDRVGNTEAFF. The DNA of the CDR3 is TGTGCCAGTAGTATGGATAGGGTTGGGAACACTGAAGCTTTCTTT.

The rearrangement uses TRBV24-1 and TRBJ1-4, with D unclear. In germline, CDR1 is KGHDR, CDR2 SFDVKD. This CDR3 contains 16 residues. Trimming took 5 bases from V and 5 from J, leaving 17 bases between them. CDR3 nucleotide sequence: TGTGCCACCAGTGTTCTCGGTCCACGGGGAAATGAAAAACTGTTTTTT. This encodes CATSVLGPRGNEKLFF.

This chain uses TRBV2 with TRBJ1-1; TRBD1 is a possible D gene (5 bases). In germline, CDR1 is SNHLY, CDR2 FYNNEI. CDR3 length: 14 residues. Trimming stripped 4 bases from V and 1 base from J, with 10 bases between. In DNA, the CDR3 is TGTGCCAGCAGTGTTTATGGGGCGAACACTGAAGCTTTCTTT. The encoded protein is CASSVYGANTEAFF.

The chain links TRBV18 to TRBJ1-2; 8 bases line up with TRBD1. The CDR3 extends over 15 amino acids. Looked up from germline, CDR1 is KGHSH and CDR2 is LQKENI. J was trimmed by 6 bases and V by 4 bases; bases with no gene match: 10. The CDR3 loop is CASSLQDREGNGYTF. Written as DNA, the CDR3 is TGTGCCAGCTCACTACAGGACAGGGAGGGGAATGGCTACACCTTC.

The rearrangement links TRBV19 to TRBJ2-7; no firm D call. Germline CDR1 LNHDA, CDR2 SQIVND (reference sequence). The length of the CDR3 is 14 residues. Trimming cost V 5 bases and J 3 bases, with 14 bases left between them. The CDR3 sequence is CASSRTFASYEQYF. For the CDR3, the DNA is TGTGCCAGTAGTCGGACGTTTGCCAGCTACGAGCAGTACTTC.

The rearrangement joins TRBV7-2 to TRBJ1-2, with TRBD1 as a possible D gene (6 bases). The CDR3 consists of 15 residues. Germline assignment: CDR1 SGHTA and CDR2 FQGNSA. V lost 2 bases to trimming and J lost 5 bases, with 15 bases between them. The CDR3 sequence is CASSLSTGELYGYTF. The CDR3 bases are TGTGCCAGCAGCTTATCGACAGGTGAATTATATGGCTACACCTTC.

The chain joins TRBV5-1 to TRBJ2-7; 7 bases map to TRBD2. This CDR3 region has 16 residues. CDR1 SGHRS and CDR2 YFSETQ come from the germline V gene. J lost 1 base, V lost 4 bases, and 11 bases had no gene match. The CDR3 DNA reads TGCGCCAGCAGCAATCGCGGGGGTATTGCTTCCTACGAGCAGTACTTC. Translated: CASSNRGGIASYEQYF.

The chain is built from TRBV7-9 and TRBJ2-7; possibly TRBD1 for D (5 bases). Trimming stripped 5 bases from V and 3 bases from J, with 20 bases between. Per the germline V gene, CDR1 is SEHNR and CDR2 is FQNEAQ (reference sequence). CDR3 size: 16 residues. CDR3 sequence reads: CASSPSDRAPNYEQYF. Here the CDR3 DNA reads TGTGCCAGCAGCCCGAGTGACAGAGCCCCTAACTACGAGCAGTACTTC.

This clone was detected once. The chain employs TRBV4-3 and TRBJ2-7; 8 bases align to TRBD2. From germline, CDR1 is LGHNA and CDR2 YSLEER. The CDR3 is 13 residues long. The junction had 9 bases not matched to a gene; V was cut back by 5 bases and J by 9 bases. In nucleotides, the CDR3 is TGCGCCAGCAGCGCCACGACTAGCGCGGCGCAGTACTTC. This translates into CASSATTSAAQYF.

The V gene is TRBV3-1 (or the pseudogene TRBV3-2), the J gene TRBJ1-1; no clear D. Looked up from germline, CDR1 is LGHDT and CDR2 is YNNKEL (reference sequence). V lost 5 bases and J lost 6, with 7 bases in between. There are 11 residues in the CDR3. The CDR3 nucleotides read TGTGCCAGCAGCTACGAATCTGAAGCTTTCTTT. The encoded protein is CASSYESEAFF.

J is TRBJ2-7 and V is TRBV18; D gene ambiguous. Germline CDR1 KGHSH, CDR2 LQKENI. The CDR3 contains 14 residues. Trimming removed 2 bases from V and 2 bases from J, with 10 bases in between. DNA for the CDR3: TGTGCCAGCTCACCATCTTCTCAACCCTACGAGCAGTACTTC. It encodes CASSPSSQPYEQYF.

This clone appeared a few times. The chain has TRBV7-2 and TRBJ1-2; the D is unclear. CDR3 size: 13 residues. The V end lost 4 bases, the J end lost 1 base, and 7 bases lay between the germline ends. In germline, CDR1 is SGHTA, CDR2 FQGNSA. The CDR3 spells CASSSDVNYGYTF. CDR3 DNA sequence: TGTGCCAGCAGCTCGGACGTTAACTATGGCTACACCTTC.